Many counts were recorded for the clone carrying this T cell receptor beta chain. Its antigen is currently unknown. Individual cDNA molecules carried attached unique molecular identifiers. TCRdb re-called the 5' RACE reads through MiXCR, storing one row per CDR3 protein. The profile shows about 90,000 distinct CDR3 sequences, 12% of them singletons. Trimming shortened V by 2 bases and J by 6 bases, and 25 bases separated the two germline ends. The CDR3 covers 18 residues. In germline, CDR1 is MGHRA, CDR2 YSYEKL. The source of the sample is a study of early T cells in non-severe SARS-CoV-2 infection. Study-wide results and caveats: The VDJdb matching leaned toward anti-spike CD8 responses and overlooked private and CD4 specificities.

The sequence came from an adult who was a healthcare worker with PCR-confirmed SARS-CoV-2 infection or an uninfected control (not recorded which). The chain employs TRBV4-1 and TRBJ1-2; D uncertain. This sample comprised whole blood, obtained at baseline. CDR3 sequence (DNA): TGCGCCAGCAGCCAATTACGCCGGCCACTAATTCCTTTTCATGGCTACACCTTC. This codes for CASSQLRRPLIPFHGYTF.